These 2 T cell receptor beta chains originate from one sample sequenced in a study of beta chain features in type 1 diabetes. Study-wide results and caveats: Moderately but significantly shorter TCRB CDR3s were found in Type 1 diabetes patients in all four CD4+ subsets.

No cognate antigen is known for these TCRs. Expressed TCRB transcripts were sequenced, since all the RNA that had been isolated was reverse transcribed. Using immunoSEQ multiplex PCR, the repertoire was profiled, and TCRdb retains in-frame clones only, with some absent. This repertoire shows roughly 280,000 clones, around 24% found once; its top ten account for 0.012%. Sequencing input: naive CD4+ T cells from blood. The source of these receptors is a woman aged 25 to 45 with type 1 diabetes.

V is TRBV19 and J is TRBJ1-1; TRBD1 might be the D (6 bases). The germline V and J ends were trimmed by 4 bases and 8 bases, with 17 bases remaining between them. Germline loops: CDR1 LNHDA, CDR2 SQIVND (reference sequence). CDR3 length: 14 amino acids. DNA for the CDR3: TGTGCCAGTAGTAAAGGACAGTGGGGAACGGAAGCTTTCTTT. This sequence encodes CASSKGQWGTEAFF.

The gene calls are TRBV28 and TRBJ2-7; 8 bases map to TRBD2. The CDR3 extends over 15 amino acids. The ends lost 2 bases at V and 1 base at J; junction bases unmatched: 4. CDR1 MDHEN and CDR2 SYDVKM come from the germline V gene. As DNA, the CDR3 is TGTGCCAGCAGTTTACCTAGCGGGCTTTCCTACGAGCAGTACTTC. Translated: CASSLPSGLSYEQYF.